The 28 T cell receptor beta chains presented below share a single source sample, sequenced in a study of regulatory T cells in long-lasting Graves disease. Stated time point: persistent/refractory GD, antithyroid drugs over 5 years with positive TRAb. The TCR library was made from RNA that had been extracted from PBMCs in TRIzol. iRepertoire HTBI primers and Arm-PCR of CDR3 regions built TCR beta libraries. TCRdb used MiXCR to reprocess the multiplex PCR reads, holding one entry per CDR3 protein. The table has around 500,000 distinct CDR3 sequences, more than 20% seen once. The specimen comprised peripheral blood mononuclear cells (PBMCs), sampled when the disease was refractory, from a patient treated with antithyroid drugs. The receptors shown here come from a female donor with Graves disease.

Notes on this clonotype: A much larger clonotype is one base distant, so this may be a read error. The rearrangement joins TRBV28 to TRBJ1-5; D is perhaps TRBD1 (5 bases). Between the trimmed V and J ends, which lost 6 bases and 6 bases, there was a span of 21 bases. The CDR3 totals 16 residues. Germline CDR1 MDHEN, CDR2 SYDVKM. Here the CDR3 DNA reads TGTGCCAGCAGCCTAAGCGGAAGGGGCGGGGGTCAGCCCCAGCATTTT. Translation: CASSLSGRGGGQPQHF.

The chain carries TRBV10-3 and TRBJ2-7, with D hard to call. The V end was cut by 2 bases, the J end by 5 bases, with 4 bases between. The CDR3 contains 11 residues. Germline lookup yields CDR1 ENHRY and CDR2 SYGVKD. The CDR3 nucleotides are TGTGCCATCAGTGAGGTAAACGAGCAGTACTTC. This encodes CAISEVNEQYF.

This clonotype showed up many times. The chain employs TRBV11-2 and TRBJ2-7; D is unresolved. Trimming cost V 0 bases and J 6 bases, with 9 bases left between them. The CDR3 sequence is 13 residues long. The germline CDR1 and CDR2 sequences are SGHAT and FQNNGV. The CDR3 nucleotides are TGTGCCAGCAGCTTAGACCTAGGTGTCGAGCAGTACTTC. Translation gives CASSLDLGVEQYF.

This clonotype was found many times. The gene calls are TRBV28 and TRBJ1-6; D might be TRBD1 (6 bases). The CDR3 is made up of 14 amino acids. The V and J ends lost 5 bases and 13 bases respectively, with 18 bases between them. The V gene's germline CDR1 is MDHEN and CDR2 SYDVKM. The CDR3 DNA follows: TGTGCCAGCAGTACTTTTACAGGGTCTTCGCCCCTCCACTTT. Amino acids: CASSTFTGSSPLHF.

This clonotype was picked up many times. A junction end diverges from the germline sequence, so it may reflect a read error. The chain joins TRBV2 to TRBJ2-7, with TRBD1 identical over 7 bases. Germline loops: CDR1 SNHLY, CDR2 FYNNEI. The CDR3 contains 15 residues. The CDR3 coding sequence is TGTGCCAGCAGGGAAGACAGGGTTCGGGCCTACGAGCAGTACTTC. Protein product: CASREDRVRAYEQYF. Supplemented by reference TRBV2 and TRBJ2-7, the full variable domain reads EPEVTQTPSHQVTQMGQEVILRCVPISNHLYFYWYRQILGQKVEFLVSFYNNEISEKSEIFDDQFSVERPDGSNFTLKIRSTKLEDSAMYFCASREDRVRAYEQYFGPGTRLTVT.

In this sample, this clonotype turned up many times. The CDR3 protein is CASSSQGARYSPLHF. CDR3 in DNA: TGTGCCAGCAGTTCACAGGGGGCGCGGTATTCACCCCTCCACTTT. This chain links TRBV6-2 or TRBV6-3 with TRBJ1-6; 9 nucleotides match TRBD1. The CDR3 extends over 15 amino acids. Germline CDR1 reads MNHEY; CDR2 reads SVGEGT. V lost 4 bases and J lost 8; bases outside the gene matches: 6.

This clonotype was seen a handful of times. The J gene is TRBJ1-2, the V gene TRBV7-9, with D possibly matching TRBD1 (5 bases). With 1 base removed from V and 3 bases from J, the gap between germline ends came to 9 bases. Germline CDR1 is SEHNR and CDR2 is FQNEAQ (reference sequence). The CDR3 is 14 amino acids. CDR3: CASSLGDSYYGYTF. For the CDR3, the DNA is TGTGCCAGCAGCTTAGGTGACAGCTACTATGGCTACACCTTC.

This clonotype was seen repeatedly, ten times or more. V usage is TRBV19 and J usage is TRBJ1-2; 8 bases fit TRBD1. Germline assignment: CDR1 LNHDA and CDR2 SQIVND (reference sequence). The V segment lost 5 bases and the J segment 4 bases; nucleotides outside the gene matches: 6. This CDR3 is 14 amino acids long. CDR3 amino acids: CASSLPGTGYGYTF. The CDR3 DNA is TGTGCCAGTAGTCTTCCCGGGACAGGCTATGGCTACACCTTC.

In the case of this clonotype: A much more abundant neighbour one base away suggests this may be a read error. The J gene is TRBJ2-5, the V gene TRBV15; no clear D gene. Looked up from germline, CDR1 is LNHNV and CDR2 is YYDKDF (reference sequence). The CDR3 sequence is 12 residues long. CDR3: CATSQYEEAQYF. CDR3 in DNA: TGTGCCACCAGCCAGTATGAAGAGGCCCAGTACTTC.

At least ten counts were recorded for this clonotype. The rearrangement joins TRBV29-1 to TRBJ2-7; D uncertain. V lost 4 bases and J lost 3, with 13 bases in between. The CDR3 runs to 13 residues. CDR1 is SQVTM and CDR2 is ANQGSEA in the germline V gene. DNA of the CDR3: TGCAGCGTTGTGTTCCCGGCCGGCTACGAGCAGTACTTC. Translated, it gives CSVVFPAGYEQYF.

This clonotype turned up a few times. The rearrangement links TRBV7-3 to TRBJ2-1, with TRBD2 as a possible D gene (5 bases). V lost 5 bases and J lost 4, with 9 bases in between. In germline, CDR1 is SGHTA, CDR2 FQGTGA. CDR3 size: 13 residues. CDR3 sequence (DNA): TGTGCCAGCAGCCTCCGGGGATACAATGAGCAGTTCTTC. This translates into CASSLRGYNEQFF.

Ten or more counts support this clonotype. The chain is built from TRBV28 and TRBJ1-5, with D hard to call. The CDR3 runs to 12 residues. Germline values: CDR1 MDHEN, CDR2 SYDVKM. Trimming took 2 bases from V and 9 from J, leaving 8 bases between them. CDR3 sequence (DNA): TGTGCCAGCAGTTTACCCGGCCGGCCCCAGCATTTT. Translated, it gives CASSLPGRPQHF.

This clonotype was observed at least ten times. The V call is TRBV2, the J call TRBJ1-5; no clear D. The CDR3 sequence is 17 residues long. Trimming stripped 5 bases from V and 2 bases from J, with 19 bases between. In germline, CDR1 is SNHLY, CDR2 FYNNEI. CDR3 in amino acids: CASSYRSAPVGNQPQHF. For the CDR3, the DNA is TGTGCCAGCAGTTATAGGTCAGCCCCGGTCGGCAATCAGCCCCAGCATTTT.

This clonotype was found a few times. The chain joins TRBV29-1 to TRBJ1-1; D unclear. The CDR3 extends over 14 amino acids. Looked up from germline, CDR1 is SQVTM and CDR2 is ANQGSEA. V was pared by 4 bases and J by 0 bases, with 12 bases between. The CDR3 loop is CSVGYRTVNTEAFF. The DNA of the CDR3 is TGCAGCGTTGGATACCGGACGGTGAACACTGAAGCTTTCTTT.

This clonotype was seen ten or more times. The chain links TRBV28 to TRBJ2-2; D is uncertain. The germline V and J ends were trimmed by 5 bases and 3 bases, with 13 bases remaining between them. The CDR3 covers 15 residues. Per germline, CDR1 MDHEN and CDR2 SYDVKM. Written as DNA, the CDR3 is TGTGCCAGCAGTCTACGGACCGCGGACACCGGGGAGCTGTTTTTT. Amino acid sequence: CASSLRTADTGELFF.

The chain is built from TRBV6-1 and TRBJ2-7; D gene ambiguous. Germline V CDR1 and CDR2: MNHNS, SASEGT. Trimming removed 6 bases at V and 1 base at J, with 7 bases between. The length of the CDR3 is 12 residues. DNA for the CDR3: TGTGCCAGCAGAGCCCGGTCCTACGAGCAGTACTTC. Its translation: CASRARSYEQYF.

A note on this clonotype: With a much larger clone just one base away, this may be a read error. The rearrangement joins TRBV6-2 or TRBV6-3 to TRBJ2-7; a possible D gene is TRBD1 (7 bases). The CDR3 covers 15 residues. CDR1 and CDR2 (germline): MNHEY, SVGEGT. CDR3 nucleotides: TGTGCCAGCAGTGAGACCAGGGGGGCCCCCTACGGGCAGTACTTC. Translating it yields CASSETRGAPYGQYF.

This clonotype was seen only a few times. This chain links TRBV4-3 with TRBJ1-1; D is unclear. Germline CDR1 is LGHNA and CDR2 is YSLEER. The V end was cut by 1 base, the J end by 4 bases, with 10 bases between. The CDR3 extends over 14 amino acids. The CDR3 nucleotides read TGCGCCAGCAGCCAAGCAGCGACGATCACTGAAGCTTTCTTT. As protein: CASSQAATITEAFF.

This clonotype was detected ten times or more. The chain links TRBV6-5 to TRBJ1-1; D might be TRBD1 (6 bases). Trimming left V 0 bases short and J 4 bases short, with 12 bases between. This CDR3 region has 15 residues. Germline V lookup: CDR1 MNHEY, CDR2 SVGAGI. CDR3: CASSYSGTWFTEAFF. The CDR3, as DNA: TGTGCCAGCAGTTACTCGGGGACATGGTTCACTGAAGCTTTCTTT.

Only a few counts were recorded for this clonotype. This chain connects TRBV27 to TRBJ2-7; no definite D call. The V gene's germline CDR1 is MNHEY and CDR2 SMNVEV (reference sequence). This CDR3 has 11 amino acids. V lost 5 bases, J lost 6 bases, and 8 bases lay in between. The DNA of the CDR3 is TGTGCCAGCAGTGCCCACACCGAGCAGTACTTC. This sequence encodes CASSAHTEQYF.

The chain is built from TRBV5-1 and TRBJ1-4; D is perhaps TRBD1 (6 bases). The CDR3 extends over 16 amino acids. Trimming removed 7 bases from V and 2 bases from J, with 18 bases in between. Per germline, CDR1 SGHRS and CDR2 YFSETQ. CDR3 loop: CASSPGQGFTNEKLFF. Here the CDR3 DNA reads TGCGCCAGCTCCCCCGGCCAGGGGTTTACTAATGAAAAACTGTTTTTT. Complete variable domain (other parts from reference TRBV5-1 and TRBJ1-4): KAGVTQTPRYLIKTRGQQVTLSCSPISGHRSVSWYQQTPGQGLQFLFEYFSETQRNKGNFPGRFSGRQFSNSRSEMNVSTLELGDSALYLCASSPGQGFTNEKLFFGSGTQLSVL.

There are many counts of this clonotype. The gene calls are TRBV11-2 and TRBJ2-7, with a weak D call TRBD2 (5 bases). The CDR3 loop spans 18 amino acids. V dropped 1 base and J dropped 2 bases, with 21 bases sitting between them. Germline V gene sequence: CDR1 SGHAT, CDR2 FQNNGV. As DNA, the CDR3 is TGTGCCAGCAGCTTAGCAATCAGGCGTAAGCGGTACACCTACGAGCAGTACTTC. It is translated as CASSLAIRRKRYTYEQYF.

The V gene is TRBV11-2, the J gene TRBJ1-3; D call uncertain. Germline V CDR1 and CDR2: SGHAT, FQNNGV. This CDR3 contains 12 residues. CDR3 region: CASADSGNTIYF. For the CDR3, the DNA is TGTGCGTCGGCGGACTCTGGAAACACCATATATTTT.

This clonotype was seen repeatedly, ten times or more. In nucleotides, the CDR3 is TGTGCCAGCAGCCTCAGGGGTAGGGAAGAGACCCAGTACTTC. It specifies CASSLRGREETQYF. The rearrangement links TRBV13 to TRBJ2-5; TRBD1 is a possible D gene (6 bases). CDR3 length equals 14 residues. Germline values: CDR1 PRHDT, CDR2 FYEKMQ (reference sequence). Between the trimmed V and J ends, which lost 5 bases and 3 bases, there was a span of 13 bases.

This clonotype occurred many times. The rearrangement uses TRBV20-1 and TRBJ2-5; 10 bases are shared with TRBD1. CDR3 size: 13 residues. Germline-derived CDR1 and CDR2 are DFQATT and SNEGSKA (reference sequence). V lost 6 bases to trimming and J lost 3 bases; unmatched junction nucleotides: 4. For the CDR3, the DNA is TGCAGTGCCCAGACAGGGGGCAAAGAGACCCAGTACTTC. Amino acids: CSAQTGGKETQYF.

The V call is TRBV20-1, the J call TRBJ2-7; tentatively, D is TRBD2 (6 bases). The CDR3 loop spans 13 amino acids. V lost 6 bases and J 1 base, leaving 13 bases between the germline ends. Germline V gene data show CDR1 as DFQATT and CDR2 as SNEGSKA (reference sequence). In nucleotides, the CDR3 is TGCAGTGCCCCACGGAGGGATTCCTACGAGCAGTACTTC. Amino acid sequence: CSAPRRDSYEQYF.

This clonotype was seen more than once but under ten times. The chain is built from TRBV6-1 and TRBJ1-1; D is possibly TRBD1 (5 bases). V was cut by 6 bases and J by 2 bases, with 16 bases left in between. Germline V lookup: CDR1 MNHNS, CDR2 SASEGT. The CDR3 totals 15 residues. CDR3 region: CASSRDRTLNTEAFF. The CDR3 DNA sequence: TGTGCCAGCAGCCGAGATAGGACACTCAACACTGAAGCTTTCTTT.

This clonotype was detected many times. The chain carries TRBV6-5 and TRBJ2-7; TRBD2 might be the D (5 bases). The ends were cut back, 2 bases at V and 5 bases at J, with 13 bases in the middle. CDR3 size: 14 residues. CDR1 is MNHEY and CDR2 is SVGAGI in the germline V gene. DNA for the CDR3: TGTGCCAGCAGTTACCCAGCGGCCATCAACGAGCAGTACTTC. This encodes CASSYPAAINEQYF.